This entry features one T cell receptor (beta chain) sequence. This record belongs to a study of blood T cell repertoires in COVID-19. The overall study: Acute and convalescent COVID-19 samples came from the United States, Italy and Spain.

This CDR3 has 12 amino acids. Germline loops: CDR1 MGHDK, CDR2 SYGVNS. Trimming at V came to 8 bases and at J to 10 bases, leaving 7 bases not matched to a gene. Original processing notes: Amplifying reference gene primers gave estimates of nucleated cell counts. Generated by immunoSEQ multiplex PCR, the TCRdb table keeps only in-frame clones and is missing some. That table supplies the V and J calls and clone size; D and trimming were determined from the DNA. The repertoire includes about 480,000 clones, around nine tenths of them detected once, and less than 2% sits in the top ten. The specimen sequenced was PBMCs or T cells enriched from blood (not recorded which). This clonotype was sampled from a woman aged 40-49 years who had recovered from COVID-19. V gene TRBV25-1 combines with J gene TRBJ1-4; TRBD1 matches 7 bases. CDR3 coding DNA: TGTGCCAGCTCAGGGGGAGTCGGAAAACTGTTTTTT. Translated: CASSGGVGKLFF.